This T cell receptor beta chain was identified in a study of response to subunit inactivated influenza vaccine listed by TCRdb under 2018. In terms of the full investigation: To follow how T cells responded to a trivalent subunit inactivated influenza vaccine, the researchers relied on deep quantitative profiling of the T cell receptor repertoire. The investigation overall reported the following: It was suggested by the authors that each seasonal influenza vaccination may recruit only a limited number of new T cells.

Remarks on this clonotype: This receptor's antigen is unknown. Within one base of it there is no much larger clone, and no base qualities were kept.

Libraries were constructed by RT-PCR. The instrument was an Illumina HiSeq 2500. The raw public reads went through TCRdb reprocessing: fastp at Q25, MiXCR clone calling, in-frame beta chains kept. CDR3 protein sequences are deduplicated, and each keeps its most common genes and DNA. This sample has 630,000 or so distinct CDR3 sequences in its table, and more than 15% of those were observed once. Of the sample, roughly 10% is held by the ten largest clones. Measured from the cysteine to the phenylalanine, the CDR3 is 10 residues long. The read is trimmed to its CDR3 DNA, 30 bases read in frame from base 1. Per the germline V gene, ENHRY is the CDR1 and SYGVKD is the CDR2. The junction carries 5 bases between V and J, which are trimmed by 2 bases and 9 bases respectively.

Sequencing used PBMCs from blood, obtained about 12 days after vaccination. The rearranged chain carries TRBV10-3 and TRBJ2-7; the D gene is unclear. The sequence was obtained from a man between 50 and 59 years old who received an inactivated influenza vaccine. Donor details come from another sample of the same person, matched by shared clones. CDR3 region: CAISEGWQYF. The DNA sequence is TGTGCCATCAGTGAGGGGTGGCAGTACTTC.